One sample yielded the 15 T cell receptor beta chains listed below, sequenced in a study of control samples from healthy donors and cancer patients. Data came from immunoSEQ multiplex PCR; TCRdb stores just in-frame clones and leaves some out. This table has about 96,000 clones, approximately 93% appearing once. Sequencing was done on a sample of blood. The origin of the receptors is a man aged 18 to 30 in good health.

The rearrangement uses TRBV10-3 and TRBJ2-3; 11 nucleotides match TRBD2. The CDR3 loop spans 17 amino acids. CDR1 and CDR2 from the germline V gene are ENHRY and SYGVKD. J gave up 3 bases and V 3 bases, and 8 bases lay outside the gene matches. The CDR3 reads CAISDQLAGEVTDTQYF. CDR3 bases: TGTGCCATCAGTGATCAACTAGCGGGAGAGGTGACAGATACGCAGTATTTT.

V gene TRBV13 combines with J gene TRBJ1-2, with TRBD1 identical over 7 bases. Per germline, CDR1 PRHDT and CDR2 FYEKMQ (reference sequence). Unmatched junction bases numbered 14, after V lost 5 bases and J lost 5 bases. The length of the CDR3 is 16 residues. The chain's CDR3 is CASSPQIRGGGYGYTF. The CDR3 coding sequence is TGTGCCAGCAGCCCCCAGATCAGGGGGGGTGGGTATGGCTACACCTTC.

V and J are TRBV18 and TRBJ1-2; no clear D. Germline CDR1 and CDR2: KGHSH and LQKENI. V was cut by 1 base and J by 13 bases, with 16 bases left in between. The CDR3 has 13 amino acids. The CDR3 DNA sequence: TGTGCCAGCTCACCACGTATAACGGCTCGGGCCACCTTC. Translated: CASSPRITARATF.

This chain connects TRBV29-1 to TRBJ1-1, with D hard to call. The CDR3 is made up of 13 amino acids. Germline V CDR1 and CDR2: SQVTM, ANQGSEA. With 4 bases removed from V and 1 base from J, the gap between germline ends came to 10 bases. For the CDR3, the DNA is TGCAGCGTTGTATGGGATTGGAACACTGAAGCTTTCTTT. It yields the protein CSVVWDWNTEAFF.

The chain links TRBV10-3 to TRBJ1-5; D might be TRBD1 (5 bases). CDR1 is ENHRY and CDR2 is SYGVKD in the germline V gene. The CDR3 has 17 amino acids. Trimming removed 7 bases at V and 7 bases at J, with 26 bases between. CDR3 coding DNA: TGTGCCATCATGTTCCGGGACGGCTGGATCTGGAAGCAGCCCCAGCATTTT. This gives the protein CAIMFRDGWIWKQPQHF.

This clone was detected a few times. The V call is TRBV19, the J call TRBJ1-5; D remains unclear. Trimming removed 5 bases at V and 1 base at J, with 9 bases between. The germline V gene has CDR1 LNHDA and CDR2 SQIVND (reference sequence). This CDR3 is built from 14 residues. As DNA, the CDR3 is TGTGCCAGTAGTGTCGCGGTGAGCAATCAGCCCCAGCATTTT. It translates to CASSVAVSNQPQHF.

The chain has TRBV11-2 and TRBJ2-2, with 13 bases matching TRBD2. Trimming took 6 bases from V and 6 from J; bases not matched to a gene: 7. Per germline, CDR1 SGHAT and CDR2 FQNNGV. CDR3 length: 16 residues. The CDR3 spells CASSNGLAGVAGELFF. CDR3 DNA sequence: TGTGCCAGCAGTAACGGACTAGCGGGAGTGGCCGGGGAGCTGTTTTTT.

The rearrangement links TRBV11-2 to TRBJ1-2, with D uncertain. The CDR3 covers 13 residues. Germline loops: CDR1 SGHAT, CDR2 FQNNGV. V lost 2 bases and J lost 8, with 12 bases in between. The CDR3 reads CASSLLGFEGYTF. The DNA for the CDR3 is TGTGCCAGCAGCTTACTGGGGTTTGAGGGCTACACCTTC.

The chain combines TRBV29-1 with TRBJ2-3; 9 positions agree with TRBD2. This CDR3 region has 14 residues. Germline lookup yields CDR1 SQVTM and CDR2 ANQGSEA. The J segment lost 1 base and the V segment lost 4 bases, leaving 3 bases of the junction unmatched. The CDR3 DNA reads TGCAGCGTTGGTGCGGGAGGGGGCACAGATACGCAGTATTTT. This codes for CSVGAGGGTDTQYF.

For the CDR3, the DNA is TGTGCCAGCATGCCGGGACAGTACTACGAGCAGTACTTC. It encodes CASMPGQYYEQYF. The V call is TRBV27, the J call TRBJ2-7, with TRBD1 matching over 7 bases. This CDR3 contains 13 residues. V gave up 7 bases and J gave up 3 bases; unmatched junction bases: 6. CDR1 is MNHEY and CDR2 is SMNVEV in the germline V gene (reference sequence).

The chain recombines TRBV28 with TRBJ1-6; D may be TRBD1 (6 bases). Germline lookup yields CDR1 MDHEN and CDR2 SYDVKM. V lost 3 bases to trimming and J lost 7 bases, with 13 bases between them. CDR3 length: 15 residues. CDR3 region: CASSFLTGSNSPLHF. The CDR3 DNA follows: TGTGCCAGCAGTTTCCTTACAGGGTCAAATTCACCCCTCCACTTT.

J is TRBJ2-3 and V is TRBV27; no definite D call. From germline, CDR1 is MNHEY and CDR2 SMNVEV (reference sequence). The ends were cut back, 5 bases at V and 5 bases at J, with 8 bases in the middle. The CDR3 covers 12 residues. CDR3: CASSLLGDTQYF. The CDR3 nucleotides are TGTGCCAGCAGTCTCTTGGGAGATACGCAGTATTTT.

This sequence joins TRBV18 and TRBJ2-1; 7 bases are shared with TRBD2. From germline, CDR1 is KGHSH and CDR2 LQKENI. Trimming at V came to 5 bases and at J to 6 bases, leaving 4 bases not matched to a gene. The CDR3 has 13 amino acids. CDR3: CASSVTSPNEQFF. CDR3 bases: TGTGCCAGCTCAGTGACTAGCCCCAATGAGCAGTTCTTC.

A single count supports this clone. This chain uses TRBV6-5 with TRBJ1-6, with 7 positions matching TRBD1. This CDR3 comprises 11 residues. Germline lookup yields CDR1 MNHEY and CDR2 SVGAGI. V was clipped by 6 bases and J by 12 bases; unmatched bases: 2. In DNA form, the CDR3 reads TGTGCCAGCAGCCGACAGGGACCCCTCCACTTT. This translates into CASSRQGPLHF.

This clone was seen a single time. The CDR3 region is CASSPPDREAFF. CDR3 in DNA: TGTGCCAGCAGTCCCCCGGACAGGGAAGCTTTCTTT. The rearrangement joins TRBV12-3 or TRBV12-4 to TRBJ1-1; TRBD1 matches 7 bases. The CDR3 sequence is 12 residues long. V lost 5 bases and J lost 8; bases outside the gene matches: 5.